This TCR beta chain was profiled in a study of neoadjuvant nivolumab and ipilimumab in lung cancer. TCRdb's table, derived via immunoSEQ multiplex PCR, lists solely in-frame clones and lacks some. The sample has 10,000 to 15,000 clones; approximately 96% are singletons. V lost 2 bases and J lost 1, with 8 bases in between. This CDR3 has 14 residues. The germline gives CDR1 KGHSH, CDR2 LQKENI. The chain carries TRBV18 and TRBJ2-5, with D possibly matching TRBD2 (5 bases). This material consisted of peripheral blood, taken after neoadjuvant nivolumab, alone or with ipilimumab, at or shortly before surgery. The sequence was collected from an adult with non-small cell lung cancer. As DNA, the CDR3 is TGTGCCAGCTCACCATCCCGGGGCCAAGAGACCCAGTACTTC. Amino acids: CASSPSRGQETQYF. The variable domain in full, with the rest retrieved from reference TRBV18 and TRBJ2-5, is NAGVMQNPRHLVRRRGQEARLRCSPMKGHSHVYWYRQLPEEGLKFMVYLQKENIIDESGMPKERFSAEFPKEGPSILRIQQVVRGDSAAYFCASSPSRGQETQYFGPGTRLLVL.